The source of this T cell receptor (beta chain) is a study of OX40 agonist ivuxolimab in advanced cancers. Broader study findings: Compared with CD4+, CD8+ T cells on average had more expanded clones. Doses of 0.1 to 3.0 mg/kg were accompanied by clonal expansion of CD4+ and CD8+ blood T cells by week 6.

In the case of this clone: Its target is unknown.

Autoimmune disease history or systemic immunosuppression led to patient exclusion. At baseline, cycle 4 day 1, and cycle 7 day 1, blood was sampled. The CDR3 length is 11 residues. V shed 3 bases and J shed 6 bases, with 3 bases lying between them. CDR1 is ENHRY, CDR2 SYGVKD, per germline. Assay: immunoSEQ multiplex PCR; the TCRdb copy retains only in-frame clones and omits some. The repertoire includes roughly 42,000 clones, just under 95% of them detected once, and around 15% sits in the top ten. V gene TRBV10-3 combines with J gene TRBJ2-1; D ambiguous. The sample consisted of CD4+ or CD8+ T cells sorted from blood, taken in a trial of the OX40 agonist ivuxolimab. The sequence was collected from an adult with an advanced solid tumor such as melanoma, head and neck, liver or kidney cancer. The CDR3 region is CAISDPNEQFF. The CDR3 DNA follows: TGTGCCATCAGTGACCCCAATGAGCAGTTCTTC.